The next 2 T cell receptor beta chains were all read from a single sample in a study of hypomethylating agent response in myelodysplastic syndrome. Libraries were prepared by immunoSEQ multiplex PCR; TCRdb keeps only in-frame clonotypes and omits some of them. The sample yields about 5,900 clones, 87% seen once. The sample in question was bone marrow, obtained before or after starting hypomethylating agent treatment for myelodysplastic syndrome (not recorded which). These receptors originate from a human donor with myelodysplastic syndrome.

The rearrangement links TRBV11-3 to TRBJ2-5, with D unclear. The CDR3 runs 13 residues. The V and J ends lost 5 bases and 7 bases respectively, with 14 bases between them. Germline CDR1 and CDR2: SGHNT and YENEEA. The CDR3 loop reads CASSTTLEGTQYF. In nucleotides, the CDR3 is TGTGCCAGCAGCACTACCCTCGAAGGGACCCAGTACTTC.

In DNA form, the CDR3 reads TGCGCCAGCAGTTCCAGCCTTAATTCACCCCTCCACTTT. Translated: CASSSSLNSPLHF. The rearrangement links TRBV10-1 to TRBJ1-6, with D unclear. The germline gives CDR1 WNHNN, CDR2 SYGVQD (reference sequence). V dropped 5 bases and J dropped 6 bases, with 8 bases sitting between them. The length of the CDR3 is 13 residues.